What follows is one T cell receptor beta chain and its context. As handled by the study authors: Amplified reference gene primers provided the basis for estimating nucleated cell counts. Using immunoSEQ multiplex PCR, the repertoire was profiled, and TCRdb retains in-frame clones only, with some absent. The V and J calls and the clone size are those of that table, but D and trimming were determined from the DNA. The sample lists about 670,000 clones, about 90% occurring once. These data belong to a study of blood T cell repertoires in COVID-19. Background on the study: Material from acute and convalescent COVID-19 was sourced from the United States, Italy and Spain. Nucleic acid was either cDNA or gDNA, and it came from T cells, B-cell-depleted T cells, or PBMCs.

The CDR3 covers 15 residues. V was pared by 4 bases and J by 2 bases, with 12 bases between. Germline V CDR1 and CDR2: MGHDK, SYGVNS. The sequenced sample was peripheral blood. This receptor was identified in a woman younger than 30 with acute or convalescent COVID-19. V usage is TRBV25-1 and J usage is TRBJ1-5; D gene unclear. CDR3 sequence reads: CASSGLRSGNQPQHF. The DNA for the CDR3 is TGTGCCAGCAGTGGGCTGCGGTCAGGCAATCAGCCCCAGCATTTT.